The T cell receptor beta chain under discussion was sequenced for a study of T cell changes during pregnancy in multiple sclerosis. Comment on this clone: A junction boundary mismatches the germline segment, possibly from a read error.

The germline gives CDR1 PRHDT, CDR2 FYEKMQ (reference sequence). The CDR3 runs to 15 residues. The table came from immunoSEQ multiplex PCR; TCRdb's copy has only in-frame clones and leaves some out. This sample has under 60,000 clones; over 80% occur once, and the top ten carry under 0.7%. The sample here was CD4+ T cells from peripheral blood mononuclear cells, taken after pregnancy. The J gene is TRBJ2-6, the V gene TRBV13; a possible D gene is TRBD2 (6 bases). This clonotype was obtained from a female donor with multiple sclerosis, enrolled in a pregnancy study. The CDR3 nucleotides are TGTGCCAGCAGCCTAGGGACTTCTGGGGCCAACGTCCTGACTTTC. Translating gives CASSLGTSGANVLTF. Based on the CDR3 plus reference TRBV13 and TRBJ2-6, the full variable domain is AAGVIQSPRHLIKEKRETATLKCYPIPRHDTVYWYQQGPGQDPQFLISFYEKMQSDKGSIPDRFSAQQFSDYHSELNMSSLELGDSALYFCASSLGTSGANVLTFGAGSRLTVL.